This entry concerns a single TCR beta chain. This entry belongs to a study of cytomegalovirus exposure and HLA in healthy donors. Primers for the PCR totalled 60 Vbeta and 13 Jbeta. TCRdb keeps only in-frame clones here, not all; method: immunoSEQ multiplex PCR. The table records 150,000 to 200,000 clones, roughly 80% of them present only once. The CDR3 runs to 17 residues. Germline V gene data show CDR1 as SGHDN and CDR2 as FVKESK. J was trimmed by 0 bases and V by 0 bases; bases with no gene match: 5. The sequence was obtained from a male donor in good health and CMV-seronegative. The V call is TRBV14, the J call TRBJ2-1; 7 bases line up with TRBD2. The sample comprised PBMCs. Here the CDR3 DNA reads TGTGCCAGCAGCCAAGATCTGGGAGGGAGCTCCTACAATGAGCAGTTCTTC. Protein: CASSQDLGGSSYNEQFF.